The clone carrying this T cell receptor (beta chain) was counted many times. The cDNA was synthesized by means of template-switch 5'RACE, which was carried out with 10-nucleotide random UMIs. From the 5' RACE reads, TCRdb called clonotypes with MiXCR, one entry per CDR3 protein. The profile shows tens of thousands of distinct CDR3 sequences, under 13% of them singletons. This entry is derived from a study of neurological immune-mediated disorders. As healthy controls, volunteers from a blood bank in Maryland, USA, were used. This CDR3 contains 10 residues. The V end was cut by 7 bases, the J end by 12 bases, with 13 bases between. Germline CDR1 and CDR2: SQVTM and ANQGSEA.

The TCR sequence derives from a man aged 40-50 years in good health. The sample was PBMCs. The chain couples TRBV29-1 to TRBJ2-1; no reliable D call. CDR3 residues: CSAVGPRQFF. The CDR3 nucleotides read TGCAGCGCCGTTGGGCCGAGGCAGTTCTTC.